These 26 T cell receptor beta chains share one sample of origin, sequenced in a study of cytomegalovirus exposure and HLA in healthy donors (dated by TCRdb to about 2017). To prepare the library, the immunoSEQ multiplex PCR assay was applied. For the multiplex PCR, a mixture combining 60 forward primers for TCR Vbeta segments and 13 reverse primers for TCR Jbeta segments was used. TCRdb stores this immuneACCESS table with in-frame sequences only. Part of the clones is absent; in the studies checked, under half of the shortfall reflects unresolved V genes, and no reason is known for the rest. Present in this sample are about 140,000 clones, around 83% of which were seen just once. The biggest ten clones account for 1% to 1.5% of the sample. Sequencing used PBMCs. Receptor source: a male donor in good health and CMV-seropositive.

This rearrangement joins TRBV29-1 to TRBJ2-1; weak D call: TRBD1 (5 bases). The CDR3 spans 14 residues. Germline values: CDR1 SQVTM, CDR2 ANQGSEA. V lost 7 bases, J lost 7 bases, and 20 bases lay in between. CDR3 in DNA: TGCAGCGCGACCAGACAGAGCTCTCTGAATGAGCAGTTCTTC. This encodes CSATRQSSLNEQFF.

The genes are TRBV19 and TRBJ2-1; 7 positions match TRBD2. V was clipped by 3 bases and J by 7 bases; unmatched bases: 6. Per the germline V gene, CDR1 is LNHDA and CDR2 is SQIVND (reference sequence). This CDR3 has 14 amino acids. CDR3 amino acids: CASSIGAGFNEQFF. The CDR3 DNA is TGTGCCAGTAGTATCGGAGCGGGGTTTAATGAGCAGTTCTTC.

This sequence joins TRBV5-1 and TRBJ1-1; D is possibly TRBD1 (6 bases). V lost 3 bases to trimming and J lost 4 bases, with 13 bases between them. The CDR3 loop spans 14 amino acids. Germline CDR1 SGHRS, CDR2 YFSETQ. CDR3 sequence reads: CASSSLQGSTEAFF. CDR3 sequence (DNA): TGCGCCAGCAGCTCGTTACAGGGTAGCACTGAAGCTTTCTTT.

This sequence joins TRBV6-4 and TRBJ1-5; tentatively, D is TRBD1 (5 bases). Per germline, CDR1 MRHNA and CDR2 SNTAGT. The CDR3 consists of 14 residues. Trimming took 2 bases from V and 7 from J, leaving 12 bases between them. The chain's CDR3 is CASSDRGGVQPQHF. The CDR3 nucleotides are TGTGCCAGCAGTGACCGGGGGGGGGTCCAGCCCCAGCATTTT.

The chain joins TRBV7-9 to TRBJ2-7; 9 nucleotides match TRBD1. V gave up 3 bases and J gave up 0 bases; unmatched junction bases: 9. CDR1 is SEHNR and CDR2 is FQNEAQ in the germline V gene (reference sequence). The CDR3 runs to 17 residues. The CDR3 coding sequence is TGTGCCAGCAGCTTGGACCCGGGACAGGGAAACTCCTACGAGCAGTACTTC. Its protein is CASSLDPGQGNSYEQYF.

This clone was found a few times. V usage is TRBV7-9 and J usage is TRBJ2-1; 7 positions match TRBD2. Germline V gene lookup returns CDR1 SEHNR and CDR2 FQNEAQ (reference sequence). The CDR3 loop spans 15 amino acids. The junction had 10 bases not matched to a gene; V was cut back by 4 bases and J by 7 bases. The CDR3, as DNA: TGTGCCAGCAGCTGGGGCGCGGGGGACGGGAATGAGCAGTTCTTC. It yields the protein CASSWGAGDGNEQFF.

V gene TRBV6-6 combines with J gene TRBJ2-1, with D maybe TRBD1 (6 bases). V lost 5 bases and J lost 4, with 9 bases in between. The CDR3 consists of 13 residues. The germline gives CDR1 MNHNY, CDR2 SVGAGI (reference sequence). CDR3 residues: CASSNRDYNEQFF. The CDR3 DNA reads TGTGCCAGCAGTAACAGGGATTACAATGAGCAGTTCTTC.

V usage is TRBV2 and J usage is TRBJ2-7; a weak D match, TRBD1 (6 bases). CDR1 and CDR2 (germline): SNHLY, FYNNEI. V gave up 5 bases and J gave up 4 bases, with 12 bases separating them. This CDR3 comprises 13 residues. In nucleotides, the CDR3 is TGTGCCAGCAGTACGACAGGAGAGTACGAGCAGTACTTC. This translates into CASSTTGEYEQYF.

This clone was observed a single time. This chain joins TRBV2 and TRBJ2-2; weak D call: TRBD1 (5 bases). The V gene lost 7 bases and the J gene lost 4 bases, with 10 bases spanning the gap. This CDR3 region has 13 residues. Germline CDR1 and CDR2: SNHLY and FYNNEI. The CDR3 spells CASMTDSTGELFF. CDR3 nucleotide sequence: TGTGCCAGCATGACAGATTCCACCGGGGAGCTGTTTTTT. The full variable domain, its missing parts supplied by reference TRBV2 and TRBJ2-2, is EPEVTQTPSHQVTQMGQEVILRCVPISNHLYFYWYRQILGQKVEFLVSFYNNEISEKSEIFDDQFSVERPDGSNFTLKIRSTKLEDSAMYFCASMTDSTGELFFGEGSRLTVL.

This clone was picked up a small number of times. The chain combines TRBV30 with TRBJ1-3; TRBD1 is a possible D gene (5 bases). CDR1 and CDR2 (germline): GTSNPN, SVGIG (reference sequence). Trimming cost V 2 bases and J 4 bases, with 12 bases left between them. CDR3 length: 14 amino acids. CDR3 nucleotide sequence: TGTGCCTGGAGTTATGGGCAGGGAGGAAACACCATATATTTT. It specifies CAWSYGQGGNTIYF.

The chain combines TRBV11-2 with TRBJ2-5; D might be TRBD1 (6 bases). Trimming took 3 bases from V and 4 from J, leaving 9 bases between them. Germline values: CDR1 SGHAT, CDR2 FQNNGV. The CDR3 runs to 13 residues. CDR3 protein: CASSLVRGETQYF. DNA for the CDR3: TGTGCCAGCAGCTTGGTCAGGGGAGAGACCCAGTACTTC.

This clone came up once. The chain is built from TRBV18 and TRBJ1-6, with 8 nucleotides matching TRBD1. Germline lookup yields CDR1 KGHSH and CDR2 LQKENI. J gave up 5 bases and V 3 bases, and 6 bases lay outside the gene matches. The CDR3 spans 16 residues. CDR3 loop: CASSPIQDRDNSPLHF. The CDR3, as DNA: TGTGCCAGCTCACCGATCCAGGACAGGGATAATTCACCCCTCCACTTT.

This clone occurred once. The chain joins TRBV6-5 to TRBJ2-3; 7 nucleotides align to TRBD1. Germline CDR1 MNHEY, CDR2 SVGAGI. The CDR3 spans 15 residues. J gave up 2 bases and V 3 bases, and 5 bases lay outside the gene matches. CDR3 residues: CASSYGQEVTDTQYF. The CDR3 DNA follows: TGTGCCAGCAGTTATGGACAGGAAGTCACAGATACGCAGTATTTT.

This chain connects TRBV9 to TRBJ2-3; 10 nucleotides align to TRBD2. J was trimmed by 5 bases and V by 0 bases; bases with no gene match: 6. The germline gives CDR1 SGDLS, CDR2 YYNGEE. The CDR3 runs 16 residues. The CDR3: CASSVEAGGPLDTQYF. CDR3 in DNA: TGTGCCAGCAGCGTAGAAGCGGGGGGGCCCCTAGATACGCAGTATTTT.

The V gene is TRBV19, the J gene TRBJ2-7; 8 bases are a match to TRBD2. Trimming cost V 5 bases and J 0 bases; bases outside gene matches: 6. CDR1 is LNHDA and CDR2 is SQIVND in the germline V gene (reference sequence). This CDR3 has 15 amino acids. CDR3 bases: TGTGCCAGTAGTCCGGGCGGGAGGAGCTCCTACGAGCAGTACTTC. Protein: CASSPGGRSSYEQYF.

J is TRBJ2-2 and V is TRBV9; D unresolved. The V end was cut by 2 bases, the J end by 4 bases, with 3 bases between. The germline CDR1 and CDR2 sequences are SGDLS and YYNGEE. The CDR3 extends over 12 amino acids. The CDR3 nucleotides read TGTGCCAGCAGCGTGAGCACCGGGGAGCTGTTTTTT. Translating it yields CASSVSTGELFF.

CDR3 nucleotide sequence: TGTGCCAGCAGTCCCCGGGGGTGGAACTATGGCTACACCTTC. As protein: CASSPRGWNYGYTF. The rearrangement joins TRBV27 to TRBJ1-2, with D perhaps TRBD1 (5 bases). The CDR3 contains 14 residues. Germline CDR1 MNHEY, CDR2 SMNVEV (reference sequence). Trimming took off 5 bases at V and 2 bases at J, with 12 bases between the two ends.

The sample holds one count of this clone. V and J are TRBV6-1 and TRBJ2-7, with 7 bases fitting TRBD2. The V gene's germline CDR1 is MNHNS and CDR2 SASEGT. The V and J ends lost 3 bases and 5 bases, in that order; junction bases with no gene match: 10. This CDR3 comprises 15 residues. In nucleotides, the CDR3 is TGTGCCAGCAGTGAGTTGAGACTAGCCCTCAACGAGCAGTACTTC. It codes for CASSELRLALNEQYF.

In regard to this clone: This same CDR3 is encoded by further DNA sequences in the sample. This chain joins TRBV5-1 and TRBJ1-2, with 11 bases fitting TRBD1. The CDR3 length is 12 residues. Germline lookup yields CDR1 SGHRS and CDR2 YFSETQ. Trimming removed 3 bases from V and 10 bases from J; junction bases left unmatched: 2. The CDR3 spells CASSYGQGAYTF. The CDR3 nucleotides read TGCGCCAGCAGCTACGGACAGGGGGCCTACACCTTC.

The chain recombines TRBV27 with TRBJ2-7; TRBD2 matches at 7 bases. V gave up 2 bases and J gave up 4 bases; unmatched junction bases: 8. Germline V CDR1 and CDR2: MNHEY, SMNVEV (reference sequence). The CDR3 is 15 amino acids. CDR3 coding DNA: TGTGCCAGCAGTTTAAGCGGGAATTTGTGTTACGAGCAGTACTTC. This sequence encodes CASSLSGNLCYEQYF.

This chain connects TRBV11-2 to TRBJ2-2; TRBD1 matches at 7 bases. The germline V gene has CDR1 SGHAT and CDR2 FQNNGV. There are 16 residues in the CDR3. J lost 1 base, V lost 2 bases, and 4 bases had no gene match. The CDR3: CASSLNPGGNTGELFF. CDR3 nucleotides: TGTGCCAGCAGCTTAAATCCAGGGGGGAACACCGGGGAGCTGTTTTTT.

The rearrangement links TRBV12-2 to TRBJ1-5; the D call in the table, TRBD1, was not verified against the DNA. TRBV12-2 is recorded as a pseudogene. The CDR3 extends over 13 amino acids. For the CDR3, the DNA is TGTGCAAGTGGGCCCGCTGACAATCAGCCCCAGCATTTT. Translating gives CASGPADNQPQHF.

V is TRBV5-1 and J is TRBJ2-3, with 7 positions matching TRBD2. V dropped 0 bases and J dropped 0; count of bases not matched to a gene: 1. The CDR3 sequence is 15 residues long. Germline lookup yields CDR1 SGHRS and CDR2 YFSETQ. CDR3 sequence reads: CASSLGAGSTDTQYF. DNA for the CDR3: TGCGCCAGCAGCTTGGGAGCGGGAAGCACAGATACGCAGTATTTT. The full variable domain, in which reference TRBV5-1 and TRBJ2-3 provide the parts outside the CDR3, is KAGVTQTPRYLIKTRGQQVTLSCSPISGHRSVSWYQQTPGQGLQFLFEYFSETQRNKGNFPGRFSGRQFSNSRSEMNVSTLELGDSALYLCASSLGAGSTDTQYFGPGTRLTVL.

This chain uses TRBV2 with TRBJ2-1, with TRBD1 matching over 9 bases. The J segment lost 15 bases and the V segment lost 6 bases, leaving 12 bases of the junction unmatched. The germline CDR1 and CDR2 sequences are SNHLY and FYNNEI. This CDR3 spans 13 amino acids. In DNA form, the CDR3 reads TGTGCCAGCAGCGGGCGGGGACAGGGCCGGGGGTTCTTC. Protein sequence: CASSGRGQGRGFF.

V is TRBV28 and J is TRBJ2-3, with D unresolved. V was shortened by 3 bases and J by 3 bases, with 16 bases between the two germline ends. In germline, CDR1 is MDHEN, CDR2 SYDVKM. The CDR3 covers 16 residues. CDR3 coding DNA: TGTGCCAGCAGTTTCATGCGGTTAACTGGGACAGATACGCAGTATTTT. Its translation: CASSFMRLTGTDTQYF. The whole variable domain, filled in from reference TRBV28 and TRBJ2-3, reads DVKVTQSSRYLVKRTGEKVFLECVQDMDHENMFWYRQDPGLGLRLIYFSYDVKMKEKGDIPEGYSVSREKKERFSLILESASTNQTSMYLCASSFMRLTGTDTQYFGPGTRLTVL.

This chain uses TRBV6-1 with TRBJ2-7, with 9 bases matching TRBD1. Germline CDR1 MNHNS, CDR2 SASEGT. Trimming took 6 bases from V and 0 from J; bases not matched to a gene: 3. The CDR3 is made up of 14 amino acids. CDR3 sequence: CASRQGAFSYEQYF. The CDR3 DNA reads as TGTGCCAGCAGACAGGGGGCCTTCTCCTACGAGCAGTACTTC.